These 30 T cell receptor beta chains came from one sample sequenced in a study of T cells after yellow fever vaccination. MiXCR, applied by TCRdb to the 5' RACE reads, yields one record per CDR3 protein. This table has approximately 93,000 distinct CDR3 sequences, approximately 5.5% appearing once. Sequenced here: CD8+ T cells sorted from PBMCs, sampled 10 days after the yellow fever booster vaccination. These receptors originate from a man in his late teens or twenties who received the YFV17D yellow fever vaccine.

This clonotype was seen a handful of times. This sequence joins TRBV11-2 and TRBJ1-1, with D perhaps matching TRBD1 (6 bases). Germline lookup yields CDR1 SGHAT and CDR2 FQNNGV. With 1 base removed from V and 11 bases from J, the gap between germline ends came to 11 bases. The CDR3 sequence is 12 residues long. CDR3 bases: TGTGCCAGCAGCTTAGCGGGGGGCTTGGCTTTCTTT. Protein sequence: CASSLAGGLAFF.

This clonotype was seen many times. The DNA for the CDR3 is TGCGCCAGCAGCCTTGGGACCTTCAATGAGCAGTTCTTC. It yields the protein CASSLGTFNEQFF. The V call is TRBV4-3, the J call TRBJ2-1; D possibly matches TRBD1 or TRBD2 (5 bases each). This CDR3 spans 13 amino acids. The germline V and J ends were trimmed by 4 bases and 6 bases, with 10 bases remaining between them. Germline V gene sequence: CDR1 LGHNA, CDR2 YSLEER.

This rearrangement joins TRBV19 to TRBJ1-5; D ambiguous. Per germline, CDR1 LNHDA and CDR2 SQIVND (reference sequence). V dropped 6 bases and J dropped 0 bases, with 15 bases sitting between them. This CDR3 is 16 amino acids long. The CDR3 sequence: CASSVRTGHSNQPQHF. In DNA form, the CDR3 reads TGTGCCAGTAGCGTTCGGACGGGCCATAGCAATCAGCCCCAGCATTTT.

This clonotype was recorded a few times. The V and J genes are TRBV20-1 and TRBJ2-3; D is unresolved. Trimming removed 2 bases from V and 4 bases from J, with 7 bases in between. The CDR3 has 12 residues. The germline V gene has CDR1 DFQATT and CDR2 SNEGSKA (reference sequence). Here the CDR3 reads CSARQAPDTQYF. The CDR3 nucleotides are TGCAGTGCTAGACAAGCGCCAGATACGCAGTATTTT.

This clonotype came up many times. The CDR3 sequence: CASSGVTGSTDTQYF. The CDR3 nucleotides read TGTGCCAGCAGTGGGGTGACTGGGAGCACAGATACGCAGTATTTT. The V call is TRBV6-1, the J call TRBJ2-3; no definite D call. The V gene lost 4 bases and the J gene lost 0 bases, with 11 bases spanning the gap. There are 15 residues in the CDR3. Looked up from germline, CDR1 is MNHNS and CDR2 is SASEGT.

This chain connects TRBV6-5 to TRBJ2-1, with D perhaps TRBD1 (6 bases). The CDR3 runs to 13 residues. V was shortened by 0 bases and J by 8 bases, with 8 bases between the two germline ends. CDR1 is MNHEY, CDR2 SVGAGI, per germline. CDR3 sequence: CASSYSAGDEQFF. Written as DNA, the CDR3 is TGTGCCAGCAGTTACTCGGCAGGGGATGAGCAGTTCTTC.

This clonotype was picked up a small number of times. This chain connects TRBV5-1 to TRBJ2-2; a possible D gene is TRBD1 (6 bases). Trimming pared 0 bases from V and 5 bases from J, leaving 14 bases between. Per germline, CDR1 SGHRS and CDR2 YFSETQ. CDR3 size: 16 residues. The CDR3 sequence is CASSLALAGTTGELFF. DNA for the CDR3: TGCGCCAGCAGCTTGGCCCTGGCAGGGACAACCGGGGAGCTGTTTTTT.

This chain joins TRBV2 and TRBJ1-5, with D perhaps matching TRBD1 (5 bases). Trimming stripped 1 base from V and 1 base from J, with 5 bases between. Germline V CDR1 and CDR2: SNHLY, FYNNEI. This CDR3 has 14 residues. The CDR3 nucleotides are TGTGCCAGCAGTGAAGGGGACAGCAATCAGCCCCAGCATTTT. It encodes CASSEGDSNQPQHF.

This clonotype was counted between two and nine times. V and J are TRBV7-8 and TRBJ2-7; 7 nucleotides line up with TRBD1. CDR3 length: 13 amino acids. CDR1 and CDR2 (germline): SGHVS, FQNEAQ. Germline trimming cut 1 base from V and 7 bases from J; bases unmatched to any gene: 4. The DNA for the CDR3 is TGTGCCAGCAGCTTAGACAGGGGTTGGGAGCAGTACTTC. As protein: CASSLDRGWEQYF.

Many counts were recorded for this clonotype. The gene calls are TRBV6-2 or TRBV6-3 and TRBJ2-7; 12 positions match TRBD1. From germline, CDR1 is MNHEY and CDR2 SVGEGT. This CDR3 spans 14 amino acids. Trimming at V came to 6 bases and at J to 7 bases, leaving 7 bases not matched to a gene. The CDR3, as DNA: TGTGCCAGCAGCTTCCGGGACAGGGGGCGTGAGCAGTACTTC. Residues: CASSFRDRGREQYF.

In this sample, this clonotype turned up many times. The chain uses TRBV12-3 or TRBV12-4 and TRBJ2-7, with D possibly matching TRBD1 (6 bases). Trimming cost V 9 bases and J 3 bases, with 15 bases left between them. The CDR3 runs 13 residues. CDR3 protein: CASRTARGYEQYF. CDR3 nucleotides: TGTGCCAGTCGGACAGCACGGGGCTACGAGCAGTACTTC.

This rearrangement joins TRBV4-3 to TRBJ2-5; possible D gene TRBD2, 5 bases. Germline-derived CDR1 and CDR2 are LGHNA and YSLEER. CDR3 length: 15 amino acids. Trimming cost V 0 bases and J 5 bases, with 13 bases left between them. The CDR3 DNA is TGCGCCAGCAGCCAAGATCGGGCTAGCCCCGAGACCCAGTACTTC. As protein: CASSQDRASPETQYF.

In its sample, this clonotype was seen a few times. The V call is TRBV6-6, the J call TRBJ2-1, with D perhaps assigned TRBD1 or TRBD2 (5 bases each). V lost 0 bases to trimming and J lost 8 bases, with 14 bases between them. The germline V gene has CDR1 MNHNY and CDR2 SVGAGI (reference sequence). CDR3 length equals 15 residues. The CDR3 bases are TGTGCCAGCAGTTACTCCGGGACCGACCGCGATGAGCAGTTCTTC. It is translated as CASSYSGTDRDEQFF.

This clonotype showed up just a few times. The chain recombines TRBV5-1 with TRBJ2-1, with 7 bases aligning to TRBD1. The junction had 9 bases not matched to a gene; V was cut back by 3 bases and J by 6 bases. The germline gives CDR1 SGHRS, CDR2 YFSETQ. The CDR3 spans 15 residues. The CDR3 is CASSSETGLFNEQFF. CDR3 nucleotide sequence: TGCGCCAGCAGCTCCGAGACAGGGCTGTTCAATGAGCAGTTCTTC. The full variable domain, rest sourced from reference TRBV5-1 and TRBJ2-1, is KAGVTQTPRYLIKTRGQQVTLSCSPISGHRSVSWYQQTPGQGLQFLFEYFSETQRNKGNFPGRFSGRQFSNSRSEMNVSTLELGDSALYLCASSSETGLFNEQFFGPGTRLTVL.

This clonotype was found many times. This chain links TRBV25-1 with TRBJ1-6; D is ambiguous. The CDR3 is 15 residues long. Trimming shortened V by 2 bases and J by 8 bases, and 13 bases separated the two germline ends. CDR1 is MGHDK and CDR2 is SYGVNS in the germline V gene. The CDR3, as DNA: TGTGCCAGCAGTGAAACCGCCGATCATTATTCACCCCTCCACTTT. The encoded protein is CASSETADHYSPLHF.

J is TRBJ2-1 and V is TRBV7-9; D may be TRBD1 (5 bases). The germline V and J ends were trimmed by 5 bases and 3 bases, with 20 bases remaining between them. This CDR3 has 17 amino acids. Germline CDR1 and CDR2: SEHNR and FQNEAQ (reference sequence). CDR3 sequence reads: CASSPQGKESFYNEQFF. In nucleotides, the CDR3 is TGTGCCAGCAGCCCGCAGGGAAAAGAAAGTTTCTACAATGAGCAGTTCTTC.

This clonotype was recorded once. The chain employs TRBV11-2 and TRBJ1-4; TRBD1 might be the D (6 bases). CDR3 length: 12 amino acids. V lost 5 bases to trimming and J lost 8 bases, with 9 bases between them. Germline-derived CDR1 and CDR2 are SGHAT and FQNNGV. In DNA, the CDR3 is TGTGCCAGCAGCGACAGGAGGGAAAAACTGTTTTTT. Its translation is CASSDRREKLFF. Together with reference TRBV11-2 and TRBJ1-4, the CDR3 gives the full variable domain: EAGVAQSPRYKIIEKRQSVAFWCNPISGHATLYWYQQILGQGPKLLIQFQNNGVVDDSQLPKDRFSAERLKGVDSTLKIQPAKLEDSAVYLCASSDRREKLFFGSGTQLSVL.

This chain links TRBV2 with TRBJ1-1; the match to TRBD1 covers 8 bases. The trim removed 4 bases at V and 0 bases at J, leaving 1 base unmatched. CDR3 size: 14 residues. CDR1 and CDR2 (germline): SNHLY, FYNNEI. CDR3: CASSGTGMNTEAFF. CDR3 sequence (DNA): TGTGCCAGCAGTGGGACAGGGATGAACACTGAAGCTTTCTTT.

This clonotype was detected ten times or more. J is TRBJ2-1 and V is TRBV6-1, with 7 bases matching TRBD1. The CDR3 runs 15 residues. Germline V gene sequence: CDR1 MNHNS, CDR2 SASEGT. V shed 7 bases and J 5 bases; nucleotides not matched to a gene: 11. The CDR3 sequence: CASIPLGQWDNEQFF. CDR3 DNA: TGTGCCAGCATTCCTCTGGGACAGTGGGACAATGAGCAGTTCTTC.

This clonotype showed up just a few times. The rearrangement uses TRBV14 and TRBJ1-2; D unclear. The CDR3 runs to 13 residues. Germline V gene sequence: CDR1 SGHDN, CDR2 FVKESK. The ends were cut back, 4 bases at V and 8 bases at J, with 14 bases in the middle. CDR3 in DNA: TGTGCCAGCAGCCTCGCGACGGCGGGAGGCTACACCTTC. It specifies CASSLATAGGYTF.

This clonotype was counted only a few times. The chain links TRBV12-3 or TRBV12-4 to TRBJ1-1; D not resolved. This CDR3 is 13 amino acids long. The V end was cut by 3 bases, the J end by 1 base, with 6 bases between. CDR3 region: CASSLHRNTEAFF. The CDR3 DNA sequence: TGTGCCAGCAGTTTGCACCGGAACACTGAAGCTTTCTTT.

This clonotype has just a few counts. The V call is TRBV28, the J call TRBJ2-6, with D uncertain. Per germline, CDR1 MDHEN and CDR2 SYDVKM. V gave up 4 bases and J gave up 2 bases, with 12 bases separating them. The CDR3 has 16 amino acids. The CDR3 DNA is TGTGCCAGCAGTTCCTTCAGATGGGCTGGGGCCAACGTCCTGACTTTC. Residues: CASSSFRWAGANVLTF.

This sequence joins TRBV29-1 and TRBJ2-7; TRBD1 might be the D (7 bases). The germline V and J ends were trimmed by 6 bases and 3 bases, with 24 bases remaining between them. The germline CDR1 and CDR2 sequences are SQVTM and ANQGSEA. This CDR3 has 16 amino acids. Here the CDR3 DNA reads TGCAGCGTCGAGTGGGGGCTCGCGGGACAGAACTACGAGCAGTACTTC. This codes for CSVEWGLAGQNYEQYF.

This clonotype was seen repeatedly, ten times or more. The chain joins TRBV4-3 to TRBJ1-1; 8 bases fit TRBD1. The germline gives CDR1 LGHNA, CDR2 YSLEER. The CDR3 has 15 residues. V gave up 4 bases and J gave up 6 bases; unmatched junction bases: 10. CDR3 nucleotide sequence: TGCGCCAGCAGCCCCATGGGGCAGGGGGCACCTGAAGCTTTCTTT. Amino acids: CASSPMGQGAPEAFF.

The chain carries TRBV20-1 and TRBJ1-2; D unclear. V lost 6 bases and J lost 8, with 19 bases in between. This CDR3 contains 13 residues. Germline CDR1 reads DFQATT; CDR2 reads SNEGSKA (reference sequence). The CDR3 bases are TGCAGTGCGGAAGAAGGAAGCCGGGAGGGCTACACCTTC. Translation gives CSAEEGSREGYTF.

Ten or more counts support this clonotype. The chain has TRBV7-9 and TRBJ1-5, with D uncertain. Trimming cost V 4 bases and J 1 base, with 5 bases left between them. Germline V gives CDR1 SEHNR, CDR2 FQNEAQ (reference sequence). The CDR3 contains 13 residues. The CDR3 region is CASSYLSNQPQHF. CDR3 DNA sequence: TGTGCCAGCAGCTATCTAAGCAATCAGCCCCAGCATTTT.

CDR3 sequence (DNA): TGTGCCACCAGTGATTTGGAAGGGGGGTCCTACAATGAGCAGTTCTTC. Protein product: CATSDLEGGSYNEQFF. The chain carries TRBV24-1 and TRBJ2-1; D tentatively reads TRBD1 or TRBD2 (6 bases each). This CDR3 has 16 amino acids. V gave up 0 bases and J gave up 1 base, with 9 bases separating them. Germline V lookup: CDR1 KGHDR, CDR2 SFDVKD.

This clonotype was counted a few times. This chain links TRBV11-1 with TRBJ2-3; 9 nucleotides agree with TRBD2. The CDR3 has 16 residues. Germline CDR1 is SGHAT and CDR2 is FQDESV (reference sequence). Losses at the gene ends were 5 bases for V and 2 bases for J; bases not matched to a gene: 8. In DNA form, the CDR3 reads TGTGCCAGCAGCCCAGTCAGCGGGGGGCCCACAGATACGCAGTATTTT. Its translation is CASSPVSGGPTDTQYF. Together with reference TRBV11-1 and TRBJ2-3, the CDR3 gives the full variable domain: EAEVAQSPRYKITEKSQAVAFWCDPISGHATLYWYRQILGQGPELLVQFQDESVVDDSQLPKDRFSAERLKGVDSTLKIQPAELGDSAMYLCASSPVSGGPTDTQYFGPGTRLTVL.

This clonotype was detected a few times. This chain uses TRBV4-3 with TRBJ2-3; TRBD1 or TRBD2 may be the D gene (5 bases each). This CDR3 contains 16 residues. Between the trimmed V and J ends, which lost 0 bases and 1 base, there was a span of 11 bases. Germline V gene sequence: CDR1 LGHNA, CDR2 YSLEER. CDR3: CASSQEPGAGTDTQYF. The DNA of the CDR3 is TGCGCCAGCAGCCAAGAACCCGGGGCCGGCACAGATACGCAGTATTTT.

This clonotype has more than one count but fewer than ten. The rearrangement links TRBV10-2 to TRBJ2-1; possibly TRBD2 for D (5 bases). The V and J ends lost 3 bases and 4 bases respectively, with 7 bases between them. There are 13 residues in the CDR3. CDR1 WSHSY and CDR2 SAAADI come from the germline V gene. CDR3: CASSDSGYNEQFF. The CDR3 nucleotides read TGCGCCAGCAGTGATTCGGGGTACAATGAGCAGTTCTTC.